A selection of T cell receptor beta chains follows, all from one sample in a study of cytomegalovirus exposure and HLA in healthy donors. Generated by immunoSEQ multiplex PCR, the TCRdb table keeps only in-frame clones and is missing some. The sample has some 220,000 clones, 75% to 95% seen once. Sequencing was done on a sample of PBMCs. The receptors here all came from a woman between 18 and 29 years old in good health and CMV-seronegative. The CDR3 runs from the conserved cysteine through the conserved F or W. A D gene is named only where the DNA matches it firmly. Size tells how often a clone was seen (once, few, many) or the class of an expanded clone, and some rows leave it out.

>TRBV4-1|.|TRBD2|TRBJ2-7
CASSPQPASGISYEQYF
TGCGCCAGCAGCCCCCAACCAGCTAGCGGTATCTCCTACGAGCAGTACTTC
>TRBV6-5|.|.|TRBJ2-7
CASSYSVTYEQYF
TGTGCCAGCAGTTATTCGGTTACCTACGAGCAGTACTTC
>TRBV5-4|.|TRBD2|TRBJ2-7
CASSSGTSVSSYEQYF
TGTGCCAGCAGTTCCGGGACTAGCGTCTCCTCCTACGAGCAGTACTTC
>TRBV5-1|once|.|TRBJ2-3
CASSNPSADTQYF
TGCGCCAGCAGCAACCCTAGTGCAGATACGCAGTATTTT
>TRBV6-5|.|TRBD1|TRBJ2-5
CASSYGMTGHETQYF
TGTGCCAGCAGTTACGGGATGACAGGGCATGAGACCCAGTACTTC
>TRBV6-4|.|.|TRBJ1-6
CASSDSAESISPLHF
TGTGCCAGCAGTGATTCTGCGGAGTCGATATCACCCCTCCACTTT
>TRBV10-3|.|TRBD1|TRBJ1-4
CATSRDSIRSTNEKLFF
TGTGCCACCTCCCGGGACAGCATCCGATCAACTAATGAAAAACTGTTTTTT
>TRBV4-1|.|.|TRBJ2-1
CASSQDLGGQFF
TGCGCCAGCAGCCAAGATCTGGGGGGGCAGTTCTTC
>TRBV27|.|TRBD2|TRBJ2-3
CASSLGLAVSTDTQYF
TGTGCCAGCAGTCTCGGACTAGCGGTTAGCACAGATACGCAGTATTTT
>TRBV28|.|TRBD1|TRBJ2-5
CASSIRTGRETQYF
TGTGCCAGCAGTATCCGGACAGGGCGTGAGACCCAGTACTTC
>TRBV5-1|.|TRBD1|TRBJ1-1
CASSHGQGDTEAFF
TGCGCCAGCAGCCACGGACAGGGGGACACTGAAGCTTTCTTT
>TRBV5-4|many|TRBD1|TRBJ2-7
CASSTRQGAIEQYF
TGTGCCAGCAGCACTCGACAGGGGGCGATAGAGCAGTACTTC
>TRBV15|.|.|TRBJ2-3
CATSRDFSLDGDTQYF
TGTGCCACCAGCAGAGATTTTTCCCTAGATGGAGATACGCAGTATTTT
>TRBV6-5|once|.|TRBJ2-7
CASTINLGAPYEQYF
TGTGCCAGCACTATTAACCTGGGAGCTCCGTACGAGCAGTACTTC
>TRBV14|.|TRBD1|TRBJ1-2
CASSPGQALFFGYTF
TGTGCCAGCAGCCCGGGACAGGCATTATTCTTTGGCTACACCTTC
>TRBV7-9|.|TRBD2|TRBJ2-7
CASSSQGGAYEQYF
TGTGCCAGCAGCTCCCAGGGAGGGGCCTACGAGCAGTACTTC
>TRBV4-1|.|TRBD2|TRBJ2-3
CASSQVSGTTDTQYF
TGCGCCAGCAGCCAAGTAAGCGGGACGACAGATACGCAGTATTTT
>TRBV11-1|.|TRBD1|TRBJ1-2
CASSLTGAIDYGYTF
TGTGCCAGCAGCTTGACAGGGGCGATAGACTATGGCTACACCTTC
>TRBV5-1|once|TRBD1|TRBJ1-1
CASSLLQGAVAEAFF
TGCGCCAGCAGCTTACTACAGGGGGCGGTGGCTGAAGCTTTCTTT
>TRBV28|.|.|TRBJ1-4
CASSFGHQKLFF
TGTGCCAGCAGTTTTGGGCACCAAAAACTGTTTTTT
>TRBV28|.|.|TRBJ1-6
CASSLGRGNSPLHF
TGTGCCAGCAGTTTAGGGCGGGGTAATTCACCCCTCCACTTT
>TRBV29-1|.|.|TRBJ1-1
CSVYGGAQAFF
TGCAGCGTTTATGGGGGCGCCCAGGCTTTCTTT
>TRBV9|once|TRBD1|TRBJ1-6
CASSLGDRGLDSPLHF
TGTGCCAGCAGCTTGGGGGACAGGGGGCTAGATTCACCCCTCCACTTT
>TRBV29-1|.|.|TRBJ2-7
CSVGSAYEQYF
TGCAGCGTTGGGTCGGCCTACGAGCAGTACTTC
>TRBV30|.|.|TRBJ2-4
CAWSAGVWGIQYF
TGTGCCTGGAGTGCAGGGGTATGGGGCATTCAGTACTTC
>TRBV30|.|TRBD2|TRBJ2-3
CAWNLAGGDTQYF
TGTGCCTGGAACCTAGCGGGAGGAGATACGCAGTATTTT
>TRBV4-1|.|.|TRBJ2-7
CASSQPPLRQPTSRATYEQYF
TGCGCCAGCAGCCAACCTCCCCTTCGACAACCGACAAGCAGGGCCACCTACGAGCAGTACTTC
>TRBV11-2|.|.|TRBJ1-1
CASSSILVNTEAFF
TGTGCCAGCAGCTCGATCCTAGTGAACACTGAAGCTTTCTTT
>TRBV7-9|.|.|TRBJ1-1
CASSPPQWNTEAFF
TGTGCCAGCAGCCCCCCTCAGTGGAACACTGAAGCTTTCTTT